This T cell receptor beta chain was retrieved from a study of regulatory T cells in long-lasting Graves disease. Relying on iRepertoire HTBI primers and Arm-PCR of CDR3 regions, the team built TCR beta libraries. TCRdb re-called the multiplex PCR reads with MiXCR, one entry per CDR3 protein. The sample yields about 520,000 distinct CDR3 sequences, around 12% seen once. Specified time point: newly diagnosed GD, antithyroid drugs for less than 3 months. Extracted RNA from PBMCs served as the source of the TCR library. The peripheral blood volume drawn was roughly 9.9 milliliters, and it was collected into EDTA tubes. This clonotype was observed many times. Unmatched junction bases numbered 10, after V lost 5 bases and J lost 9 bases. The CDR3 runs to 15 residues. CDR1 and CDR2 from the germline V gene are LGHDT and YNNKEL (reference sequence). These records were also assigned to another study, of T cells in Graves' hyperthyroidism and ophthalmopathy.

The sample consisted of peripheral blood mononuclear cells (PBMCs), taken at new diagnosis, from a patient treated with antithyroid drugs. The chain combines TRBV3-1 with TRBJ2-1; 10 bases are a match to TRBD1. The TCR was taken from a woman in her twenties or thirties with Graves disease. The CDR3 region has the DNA TGTGCCAGCAGCAGATCCGGGACAGGGGACGGTGAGCAGTTCTTC. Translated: CASSRSGTGDGEQFF.